This entry features one T cell receptor (beta chain) sequence. Sequencing used immunoSEQ multiplex PCR; TCRdb keeps in-frame clones, though not all of them. The table has roughly 90,000 clones, more than 70% seen once. Trimming took off 5 bases at V and 8 bases at J, with 12 bases between the two ends. The CDR3 sequence is 13 residues long. Germline V gene sequence: CDR1 SGHTA, CDR2 FQGNSA. This sample was included in a study of blood T cell repertoires in COVID-19. The sample comprised peripheral blood. V is TRBV7-2 and J is TRBJ1-4, with D maybe TRBD1 (6 bases). This TCR came from a man in his fifties with acute or convalescent COVID-19. The CDR3 loop reads CASSLQGWEKLFF. CDR3 DNA sequence: TGTGCCAGCAGCCTACAGGGTTGGGAAAAACTGTTTTTT.